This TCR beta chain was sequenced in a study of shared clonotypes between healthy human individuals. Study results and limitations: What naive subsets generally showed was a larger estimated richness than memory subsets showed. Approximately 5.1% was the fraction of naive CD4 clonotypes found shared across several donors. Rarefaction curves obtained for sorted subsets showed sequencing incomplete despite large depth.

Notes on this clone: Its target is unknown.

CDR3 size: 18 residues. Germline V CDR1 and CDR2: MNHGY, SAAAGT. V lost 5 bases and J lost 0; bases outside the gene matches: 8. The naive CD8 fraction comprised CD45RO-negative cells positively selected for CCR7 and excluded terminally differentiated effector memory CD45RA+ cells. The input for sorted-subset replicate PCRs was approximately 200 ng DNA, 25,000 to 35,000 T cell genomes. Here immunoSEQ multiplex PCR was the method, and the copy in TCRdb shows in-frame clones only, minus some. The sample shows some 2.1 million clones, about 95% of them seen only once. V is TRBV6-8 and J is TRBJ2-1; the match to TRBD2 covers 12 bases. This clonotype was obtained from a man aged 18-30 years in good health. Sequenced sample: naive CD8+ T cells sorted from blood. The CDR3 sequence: CASSRSSGGDCSYNEQFF. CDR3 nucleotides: TGTGCCAGCAGTCGTTCTAGCGGGGGGGATTGCTCCTACAATGAGCAGTTCTTC.